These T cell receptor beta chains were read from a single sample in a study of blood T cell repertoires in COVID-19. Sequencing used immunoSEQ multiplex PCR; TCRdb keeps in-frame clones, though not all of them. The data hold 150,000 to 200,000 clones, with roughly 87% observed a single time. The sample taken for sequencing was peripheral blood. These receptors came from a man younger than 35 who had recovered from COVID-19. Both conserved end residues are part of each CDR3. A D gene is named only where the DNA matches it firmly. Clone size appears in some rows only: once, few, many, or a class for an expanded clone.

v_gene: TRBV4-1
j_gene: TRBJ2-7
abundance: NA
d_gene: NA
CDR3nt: TGCGCCAGCAGCCAAGGGGCTGGTGGACTAAGCTACGAGCAGTACTTC
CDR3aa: CASSQGAGGLSYEQYF

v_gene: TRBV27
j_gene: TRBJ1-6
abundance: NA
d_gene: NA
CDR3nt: TGTGCCAGCAGTTTTGAGAATTCACCCCTCCACTTT
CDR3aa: CASSFENSPLHF

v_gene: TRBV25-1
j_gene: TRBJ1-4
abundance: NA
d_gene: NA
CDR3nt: TGTGCCAGCAGTGAAACTGGGGCGGGGAGGACTGAAAAACTGTTTTTT
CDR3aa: CASSETGAGRTEKLFF

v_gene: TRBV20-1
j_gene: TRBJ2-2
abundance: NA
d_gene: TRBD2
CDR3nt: TGCAGTGCTAGTATGATGGGCGGGAGGGACAAAGAGGGGGAGCTGTTTTTT
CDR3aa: CSASMMGGRDKEGELFF

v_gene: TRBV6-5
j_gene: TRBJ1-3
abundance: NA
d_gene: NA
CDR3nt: TGTGCCAGCAGTTACACCTCAACAGATGGAAACACCATATATTTT
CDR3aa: CASSYTSTDGNTIYF

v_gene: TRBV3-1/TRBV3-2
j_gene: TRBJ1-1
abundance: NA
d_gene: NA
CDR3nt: TGTGCCAGCAGCCGGGGGGATTGCACTGAAGCTTTCTTT
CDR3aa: CASSRGDCTEAFF

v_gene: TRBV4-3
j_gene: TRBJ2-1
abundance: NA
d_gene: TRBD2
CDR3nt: TGCGCCAGCAGCCAAGGGACTAGCAACCACAATGAGCAGTTCTTC
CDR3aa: CASSQGTSNHNEQFF

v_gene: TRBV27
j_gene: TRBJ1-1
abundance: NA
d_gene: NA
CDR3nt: TGTGCCAGCAGGCGGAACACTGAAGCTTTCTTT
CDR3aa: CASRRNTEAFF

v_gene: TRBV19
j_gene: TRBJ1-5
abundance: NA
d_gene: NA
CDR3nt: TGTGCCAGTAGTATTCGTGGGGGGACCGGCGTTCTAAATCAGCCCCAGCATTTT
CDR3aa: CASSIRGGTGVLNQPQHF

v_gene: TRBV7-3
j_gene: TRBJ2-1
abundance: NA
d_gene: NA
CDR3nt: TGTGCCAGCAGCTCACAGGGTAATGAGCAGTTCTTC
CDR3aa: CASSSQGNEQFF

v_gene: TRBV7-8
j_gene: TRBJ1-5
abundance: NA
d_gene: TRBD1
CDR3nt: TGTGCCAGCAGCAGGGACAGGGGATCTTATCAGCCCCAGCATTTT
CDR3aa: CASSRDRGSYQPQHF

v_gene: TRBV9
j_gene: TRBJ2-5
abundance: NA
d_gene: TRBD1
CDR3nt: TGTGCCAGCAGCGTAGCCCCTCTGACAGGGCAAGAGACCCAGTACTTC
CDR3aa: CASSVAPLTGQETQYF

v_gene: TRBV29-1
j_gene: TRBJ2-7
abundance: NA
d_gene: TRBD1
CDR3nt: TGCAGCGTTGCTTACCGGGACAGGCCGAACGAGCAGTACTTC
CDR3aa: CSVAYRDRPNEQYF

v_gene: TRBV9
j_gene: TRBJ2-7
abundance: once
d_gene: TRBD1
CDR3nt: TGTGCCAGCAACCCACATGGGACAGGGGGCGTCTACGAGCAGTACTTC
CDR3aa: CASNPHGTGGVYEQYF

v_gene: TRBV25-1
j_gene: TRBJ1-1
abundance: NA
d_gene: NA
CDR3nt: TGTGCCAGCAGTGAACCAGGCAGGACTGAAGCTTTCTTT
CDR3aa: CASSEPGRTEAFF

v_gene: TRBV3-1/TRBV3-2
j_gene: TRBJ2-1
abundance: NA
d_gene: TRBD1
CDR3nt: TGTGCCAGCAGCCAAGTATCTACCAGGGGGAAAAATGAGCAGTTCTTC
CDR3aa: CASSQVSTRGKNEQFF

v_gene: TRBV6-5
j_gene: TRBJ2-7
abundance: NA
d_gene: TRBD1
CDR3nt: TGTGCCAGCAACAAGGGACAGATAATATCCTACGAGCAGTACTTC
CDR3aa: CASNKGQIISYEQYF

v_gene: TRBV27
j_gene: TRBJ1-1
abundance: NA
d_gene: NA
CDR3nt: TGTGCCAGCAGTTGGGCCGCGGGTGCCGAAAAAGCTTTCTTT
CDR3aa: CASSWAAGAEKAFF

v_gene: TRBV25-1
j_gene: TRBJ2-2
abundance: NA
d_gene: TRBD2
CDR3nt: TGTGCCAGCCGAGAATCCCAAGCGGGAGCCACCGGGGAGCTGTTTTTT
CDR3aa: CASRESQAGATGELFF

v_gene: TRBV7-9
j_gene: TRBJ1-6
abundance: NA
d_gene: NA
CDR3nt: TGTGCCAGCAGCTTAACAGGAGACAATTCACCCCTCCACTTT
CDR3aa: CASSLTGDNSPLHF

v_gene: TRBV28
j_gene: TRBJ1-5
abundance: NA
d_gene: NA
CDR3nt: TGTGCCAGCAGTTTAGGGTGGGGCCACTCGGAGCCCCAGCATTTT
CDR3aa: CASSLGWGHSEPQHF

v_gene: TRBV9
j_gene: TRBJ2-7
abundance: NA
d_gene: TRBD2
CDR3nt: TGTGCCAGCAGCGCAGGAGGGACTAGCGGGAGTGGAGAGCAGTACTTC
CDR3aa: CASSAGGTSGSGEQYF

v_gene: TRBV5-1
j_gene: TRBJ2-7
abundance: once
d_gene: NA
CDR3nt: TGCGCCAGCAGCTTGAGTAGCGGTTCCTACGAGCAGTACTTC
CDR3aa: CASSLSSGSYEQYF

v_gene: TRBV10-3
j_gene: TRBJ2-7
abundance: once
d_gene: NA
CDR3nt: TGTGCCATCTCTAGGGGGGGCGATAGGGACGAGCAGTACTTC
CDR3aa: CAISRGGDRDEQYF

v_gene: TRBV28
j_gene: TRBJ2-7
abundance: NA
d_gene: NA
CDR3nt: TGTGCCAGCACACAGGCCTACGAGCAGTACTTC
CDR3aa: CASTQAYEQYF

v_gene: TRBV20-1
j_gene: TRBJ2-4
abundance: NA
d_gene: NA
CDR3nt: TGCAGTGCTAGTCTCCTAGCCAAAAACATTCAGTACTTC
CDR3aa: CSASLLAKNIQYF

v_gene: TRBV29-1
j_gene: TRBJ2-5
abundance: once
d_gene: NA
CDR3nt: TGCAGCGTTGCGGGGCCGGTCAAAGGGGGGACCCAGTACTTC
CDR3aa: CSVAGPVKGGTQYF

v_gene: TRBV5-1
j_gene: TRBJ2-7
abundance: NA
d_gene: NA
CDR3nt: TGCGCCAGCAGCTTTCCCGGACAGGGAGGGGAGCAGTACTTC
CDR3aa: CASSFPGQGGEQYF

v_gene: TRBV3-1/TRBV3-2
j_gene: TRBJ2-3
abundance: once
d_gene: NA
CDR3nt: TGTGCCAGCAGCCAGCGAGTAAGCACAGATACGCAGTATTTT
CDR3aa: CASSQRVSTDTQYF

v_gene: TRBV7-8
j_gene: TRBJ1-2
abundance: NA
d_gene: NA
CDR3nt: TGTGCCAGCAGCACCCCACTGGAGGGGTATGGCTACACCTTC
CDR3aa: CASSTPLEGYGYTF

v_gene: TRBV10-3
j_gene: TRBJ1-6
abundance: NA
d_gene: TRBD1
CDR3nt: TGTGCCATCAGTGACCCCGGGACAGGGGATTCACCCCTCCACTTT
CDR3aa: CAISDPGTGDSPLHF

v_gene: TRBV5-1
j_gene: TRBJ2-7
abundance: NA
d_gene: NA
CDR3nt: TGCGCCAGCAGCTTGAATACAGGGACCTACGAGCAGTACTTC
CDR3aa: CASSLNTGTYEQYF

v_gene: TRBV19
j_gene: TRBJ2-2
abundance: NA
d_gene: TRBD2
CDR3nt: TGTGCCAGTAGTGGGCCTAGCGGGAGGCCAACCGGGGAGCTGTTTTTT
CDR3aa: CASSGPSGRPTGELFF

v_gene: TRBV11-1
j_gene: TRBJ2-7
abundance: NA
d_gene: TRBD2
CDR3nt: TGTGCCAGCAGTAAGGGAACTAGCGGGAGGAGCTACGAGCAGTACTTC
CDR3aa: CASSKGTSGRSYEQYF

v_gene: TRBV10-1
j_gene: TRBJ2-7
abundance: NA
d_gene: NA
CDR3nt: TGCGCCAGCCTGTCCCTTGTAAACTCCTACGAGCAGTACTTC
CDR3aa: CASLSLVNSYEQYF

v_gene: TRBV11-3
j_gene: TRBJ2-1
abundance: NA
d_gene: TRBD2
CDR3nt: TGTGCCAGCAGGTCTAGCGGTGAGGGATCCGCTGAGCAGTTCTTC
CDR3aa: CASRSSGEGSAEQFF

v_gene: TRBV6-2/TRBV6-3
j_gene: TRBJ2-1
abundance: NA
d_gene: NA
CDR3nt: TGTGCCAGCAGTTACCTCCATGAGCAGTTCTTC
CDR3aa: CASSYLHEQFF

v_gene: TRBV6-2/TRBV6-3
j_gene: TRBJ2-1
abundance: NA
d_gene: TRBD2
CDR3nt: TGTGCCAGCAGTTACTCGTACCGGACTAGCGGGAGCTCCTACAATGAGCAGTTCTTC
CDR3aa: CASSYSYRTSGSSYNEQFF

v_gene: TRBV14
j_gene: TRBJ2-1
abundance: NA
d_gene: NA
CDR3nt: TGTGCCAGCAGCCGGAGGCTTCAGTTCTTC
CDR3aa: CASSRRLQFF

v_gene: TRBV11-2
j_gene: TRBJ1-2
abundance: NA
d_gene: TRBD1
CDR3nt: TGTGCCAGCAGCTTGGACAGGGGGAATGGCTACACCTTC
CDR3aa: CASSLDRGNGYTF

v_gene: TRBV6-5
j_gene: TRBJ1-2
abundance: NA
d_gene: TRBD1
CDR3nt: TGTGCCAGCAGGCCTACCCCGGGACAGTGGGATGGCTACACCTTC
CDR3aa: CASRPTPGQWDGYTF

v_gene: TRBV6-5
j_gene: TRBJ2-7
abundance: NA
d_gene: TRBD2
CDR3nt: TGTGCCAGCTGTAATAGCGGGAGGGACTACGAGCAGTACTTC
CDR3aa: CASCNSGRDYEQYF

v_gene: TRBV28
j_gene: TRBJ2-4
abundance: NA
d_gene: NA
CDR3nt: TGTGCCAGCAGTTTTGCAGGGATAGCCAAAAACATTCAGTACTTC
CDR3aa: CASSFAGIAKNIQYF

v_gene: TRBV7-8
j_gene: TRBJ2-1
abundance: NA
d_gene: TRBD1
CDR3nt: TGTGCCAGCAGCTTAAAAGCGACAGGGGCCAATGAGCAGTTCTTC
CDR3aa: CASSLKATGANEQFF

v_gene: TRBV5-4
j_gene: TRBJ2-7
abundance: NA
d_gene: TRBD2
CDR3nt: TGTGCCAGCTCACATCCGGGACTAGCTACCTACGAGCAGTACTTC
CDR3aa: CASSHPGLATYEQYF

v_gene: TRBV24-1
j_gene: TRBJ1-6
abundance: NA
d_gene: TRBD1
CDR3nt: TGTGCCACCAGTGATTTCAATTTAGGGGGCAGGGCACCCCTCCACTTT
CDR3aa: CATSDFNLGGRAPLHF

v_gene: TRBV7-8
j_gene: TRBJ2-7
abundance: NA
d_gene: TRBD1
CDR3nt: TGTGCCAGCAGCTTATTTCCGGGACAGGGGAGTTGGGAGCAGTACTTC
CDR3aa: CASSLFPGQGSWEQYF

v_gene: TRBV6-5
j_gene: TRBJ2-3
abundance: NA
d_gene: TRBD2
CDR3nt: TGTGCCAGCAGTTTACTAGCGGGGCCGTCCACAGATACGCAGTATTTT
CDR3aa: CASSLLAGPSTDTQYF

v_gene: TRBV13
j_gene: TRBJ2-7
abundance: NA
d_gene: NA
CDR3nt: TGTGCCAGCAGCGAAAGGAGTCGCGAGCAGTACTTC
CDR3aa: CASSERSREQYF

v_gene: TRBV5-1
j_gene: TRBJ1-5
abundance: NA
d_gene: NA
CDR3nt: TGCGCCAGCAGCTACATCAGAATGCCTGAGGACTACAATCAGCCCCAGCATTTT
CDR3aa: CASSYIRMPEDYNQPQHF

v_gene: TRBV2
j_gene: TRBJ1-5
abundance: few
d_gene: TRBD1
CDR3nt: TGTGCCAGCAGAGGGACAGGGGTAGACCAGCCCCAGCATTTT
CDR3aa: CASRGTGVDQPQHF

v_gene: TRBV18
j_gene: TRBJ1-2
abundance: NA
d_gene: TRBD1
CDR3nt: TGTGCCAGCTCACCACCTGACAGGGGGATTGGCTACACCTTC
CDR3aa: CASSPPDRGIGYTF

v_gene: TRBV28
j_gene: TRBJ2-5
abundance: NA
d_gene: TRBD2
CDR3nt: TGTGCCAGCAGTTTATATACTAGCGGGAGGCTCGAGACCCAGTACTTC
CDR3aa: CASSLYTSGRLETQYF

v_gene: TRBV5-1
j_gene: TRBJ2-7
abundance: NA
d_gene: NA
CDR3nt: TGCGCCAGCAGCCTCCCTAGCACATTCGGGGAGCAGTACTTC
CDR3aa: CASSLPSTFGEQYF